This TCR beta chain was captured in a study of cytomegalovirus exposure and HLA in healthy donors. Germline V gene sequence: CDR1 ENHRY, CDR2 SYGVKD. CDR3 length equals 13 residues. Trimming pared 6 bases from V and 2 bases from J, leaving 11 bases between. The donors were in the approximately 110-subject validation cohort; that cohort was separate from the roughly 620-subject first cohort. Worth noting for this clone: Its antigen is unidentified.

Using immunoSEQ multiplex PCR, the repertoire was profiled, and TCRdb retains in-frame clones only, with some absent. This table holds around 350,000 clones, about nine tenths found once. Study findings and constraints: Some TCR beta chains (roughly 160 of them) were listed as cytomegalovirus-associated.

The gene calls are TRBV10-3 and TRBJ2-7; D is perhaps TRBD1 (6 bases). Specimen: PBMCs. This receptor was obtained from a woman aged 18 to 35 in good health and CMV-seronegative. The CDR3 DNA follows: TGTGCCATCAGCTTGGACAGACCCTACGAGCAGTACTTC. Its translation is CAISLDRPYEQYF.